This T cell receptor (beta chain) comes out of a study of blood T cell repertoires in COVID-19. Per the germline V gene, CDR1 is SGHKS and CDR2 is YYEKEE (reference sequence). V lost 0 bases and J lost 4, with 14 bases in between. This CDR3 has 15 amino acids. Authors' methods: Amplified reference gene primers provided the basis for estimating nucleated cell counts. The protocol was immunoSEQ multiplex PCR, while the TCRdb copy is restricted to in-frame clones and leaves out a portion. The V and J calls and the clone size are those of that table, but D and trimming were determined from the DNA. The repertoire holds hundreds of thousands of clones, with around 89% as singletons.

Sequencing input: PBMCs or T cells enriched from blood (not recorded which). The chain is built from TRBV5-5 and TRBJ2-7; TRBD1 is a possible D gene (7 bases). The clonotype originates from a man younger than 45 who had recovered from COVID-19. The CDR3 loop reads CASSLEEGDSYEQYF. The CDR3 region has the DNA TGTGCCAGCAGCTTGGAGGAGGGGGACAGTTACGAGCAGTACTTC.